Below are 6 T cell receptor beta chains sequenced from a single sample in a study of patients and donors after allogeneic stem cell transplantation. MiXCR, run by TCRdb on the RT-PCR reads, gives a single entry per CDR3 protein. The sample lists more than 850,000 distinct CDR3 sequences; roughly 18% were seen once. The sample taken for sequencing was blood, either unsorted or a sorted T cell fraction (not recorded which). The origin of the receptors is a human donor who was either an allogeneic HSCT recipient or a stem cell or donor lymphocyte infusion donor (not recorded which). It is not recorded whose cells these are; they may come from a transplant donor.

This clonotype turned up a few times. An end of the junction differs from the germline gene, which may be a read error. The chain recombines TRBV6-1 with TRBJ2-1; 7 bases fit TRBD2. This CDR3 has 14 amino acids. Per germline, CDR1 MNHNS and CDR2 SASEGT. DNA of the CDR3: TGTGCCAGCAGGGAAGCGGGAATCTACAATGAGCAGTTCTTC. As protein: CASREAGIYNEQFF.

This clonotype was recorded a few times. The chain combines TRBV9 with TRBJ2-7; D uncertain. V was pared by 0 bases and J by 5 bases, with 9 bases between. Germline V gives CDR1 SGDLS, CDR2 YYNGEE. The CDR3 sequence is 13 residues long. The CDR3 protein is CASSVGPWDEQYF. As DNA, the CDR3 is TGTGCCAGCAGCGTAGGGCCTTGGGACGAGCAGTACTTC.

V gene TRBV12-3 or TRBV12-4 combines with J gene TRBJ1-3, with D tentatively TRBD1 (6 bases). The CDR3 extends over 14 amino acids. The V end was cut by 5 bases, the J end by 0 bases, with 8 bases between. CDR3 sequence: CASSTGRSGNTIYF. The CDR3 DNA reads as TGTGCCAGCAGTACAGGGCGCTCTGGAAACACCATATATTTT.

This clonotype was detected a few times. V gene TRBV20-1 combines with J gene TRBJ2-7; D might be TRBD1 or TRBD2, each matching 6 bases. The CDR3 loop spans 13 amino acids. CDR1 and CDR2 (germline): DFQATT, SNEGSKA (reference sequence). V lost 6 bases and J lost 2, with 14 bases in between. The CDR3 DNA reads TGCAGTGCAAACGGACGGGGGCCCTACGAGCAGTACTTC. Translated, it gives CSANGRGPYEQYF.

In this sample, this clonotype turned up many times. The V gene is TRBV20-1, the J gene TRBJ2-3; no reliable D call. Germline-derived CDR1 and CDR2 are DFQATT and SNEGSKA (reference sequence). Deletions cut 2 bases from V and 2 bases from J, with 2 bases between. The CDR3 contains 11 residues. The DNA for the CDR3 is TGCAGTGCTAGAATCACAGATACGCAGTATTTT. It codes for CSARITDTQYF.

V and J are TRBV4-3 and TRBJ2-5, with 7 bases aligning to TRBD1. This CDR3 is 16 amino acids long. V gave up 1 base and J gave up 5 bases; unmatched junction bases: 10. Germline V lookup: CDR1 LGHNA, CDR2 YSLEER. The CDR3 protein is CASSQGQQGWGETQYF. The CDR3 region has the DNA TGCGCCAGCAGCCAAGGCCAACAGGGGTGGGGGGAGACCCAGTACTTC.